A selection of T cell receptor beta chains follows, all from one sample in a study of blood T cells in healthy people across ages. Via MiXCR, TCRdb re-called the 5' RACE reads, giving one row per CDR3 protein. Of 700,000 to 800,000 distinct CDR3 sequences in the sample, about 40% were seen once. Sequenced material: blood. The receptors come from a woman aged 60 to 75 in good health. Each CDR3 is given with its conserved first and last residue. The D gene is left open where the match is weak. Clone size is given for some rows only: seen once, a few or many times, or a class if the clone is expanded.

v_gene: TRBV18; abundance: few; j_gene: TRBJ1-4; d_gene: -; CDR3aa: CASSPGTANEKLFF; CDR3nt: TGTGCCAGCTCACCTGGTACGGCCAATGAAAAACTGTTTTTT
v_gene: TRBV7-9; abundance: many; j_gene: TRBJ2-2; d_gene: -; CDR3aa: CASLPDSLTGELFF; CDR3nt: TGTGCCAGCCTCCCCGACAGTCTTACCGGGGAGCTGTTTTTT
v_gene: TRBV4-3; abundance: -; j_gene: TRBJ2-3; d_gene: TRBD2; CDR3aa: CASSQEITRLAGRGTQYF; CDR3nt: TGCGCCAGCAGCCAAGAAATCACCAGACTAGCGGGAAGGGGTACGCAGTATTTT
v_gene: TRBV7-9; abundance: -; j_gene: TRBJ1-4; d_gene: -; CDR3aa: CASSPAPANEKLFF; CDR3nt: TGTGCCAGCAGCCCCGCGCCTGCTAATGAAAAACTGTTTTTT
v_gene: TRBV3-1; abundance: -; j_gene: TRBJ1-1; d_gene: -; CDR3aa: CASRDQGRFGTEAFF; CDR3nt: TGTGCCAGCAGGGACCAGGGTAGATTTGGCACTGAAGCTTTCTTT
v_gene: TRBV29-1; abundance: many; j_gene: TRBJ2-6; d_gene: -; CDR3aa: CSVAPSGANVLTF; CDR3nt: TGCAGCGTTGCTCCCTCTGGGGCCAACGTCCTGACTTTC
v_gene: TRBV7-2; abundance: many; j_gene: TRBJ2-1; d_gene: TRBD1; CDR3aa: CASIGQVYNEQFF; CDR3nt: TGTGCCAGCATCGGACAGGTATACAATGAGCAGTTCTTC
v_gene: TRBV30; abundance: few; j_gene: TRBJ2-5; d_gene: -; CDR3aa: CAWSKGWGGHETQYF; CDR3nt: TGTGCCTGGAGCAAAGGGTGGGGGGGCCACGAGACCCAGTACTTC
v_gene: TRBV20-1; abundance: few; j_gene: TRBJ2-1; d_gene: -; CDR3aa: CSATEYNEQFF; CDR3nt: TGCAGTGCTACGGAATACAATGAGCAGTTCTTC
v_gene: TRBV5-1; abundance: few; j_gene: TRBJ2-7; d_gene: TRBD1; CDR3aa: CASRTGGHEQYF; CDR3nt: TGCGCCAGCAGAACAGGGGGACACGAGCAGTACTTC
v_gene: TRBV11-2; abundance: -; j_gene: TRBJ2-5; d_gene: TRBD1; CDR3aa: CACSLGAGQGGETQYF; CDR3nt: TGTGCCTGCAGCTTAGGTGCGGGACAGGGTGGCGAGACCCAGTACTTC
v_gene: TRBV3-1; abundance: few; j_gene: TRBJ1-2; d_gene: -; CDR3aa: CASSHSRTGYGGGYTF; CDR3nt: TGTGCCAGCAGCCACAGTCGAACGGGTTACGGGGGTGGCTACACCTTC
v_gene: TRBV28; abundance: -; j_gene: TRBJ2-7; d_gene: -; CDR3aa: CASSTGTHTYEQYF; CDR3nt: TGTGCCAGCAGTACCGGGACACATACTTACGAGCAGTACTTC
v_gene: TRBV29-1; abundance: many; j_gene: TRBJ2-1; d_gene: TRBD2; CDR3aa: CSVEVGLADYNEQFF; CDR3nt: TGCAGCGTTGAGGTCGGCCTAGCGGACTACAATGAGCAGTTCTTC
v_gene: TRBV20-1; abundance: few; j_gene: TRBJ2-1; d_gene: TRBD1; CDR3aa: CSARDHRGHNEQFF; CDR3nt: TGCAGTGCTAGAGATCACAGGGGGCACAATGAGCAGTTCTTC
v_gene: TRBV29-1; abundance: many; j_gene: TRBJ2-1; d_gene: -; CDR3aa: CSVGLRSEQFF; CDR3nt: TGCAGCGTTGGACTCCGCAGTGAGCAGTTCTTC
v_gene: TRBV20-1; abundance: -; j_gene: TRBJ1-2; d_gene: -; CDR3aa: CSASLSDYGYTF; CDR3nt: TGCAGTGCCAGTCTCAGTGACTATGGCTACACCTTC
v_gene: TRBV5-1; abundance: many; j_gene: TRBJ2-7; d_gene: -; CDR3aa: CASSLDSGGSLSEQYF; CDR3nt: TGCGCCAGCAGTTTGGATTCTGGCGGATCCCTCTCCGAGCAGTACTTC
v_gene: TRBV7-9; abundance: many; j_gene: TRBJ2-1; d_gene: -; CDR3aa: CASSLRLGLGEQFF; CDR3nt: TGTGCCAGCAGCCTGAGACTGGGGCTCGGTGAGCAGTTCTTC
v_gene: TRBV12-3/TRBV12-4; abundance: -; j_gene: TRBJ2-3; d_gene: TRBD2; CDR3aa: CASRAWVTSGNGNTQYF; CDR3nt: TGTGCCAGCAGGGCTTGGGTTACTAGCGGGAACGGTAATACGCAGTATTTT
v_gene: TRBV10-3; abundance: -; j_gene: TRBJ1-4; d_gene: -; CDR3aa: CATQGSTNEKLFF; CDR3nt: TGTGCCACCCAGGGCTCCACTAATGAAAAACTGTTTTTT
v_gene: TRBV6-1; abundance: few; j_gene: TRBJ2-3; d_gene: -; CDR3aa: CASRTETTDTQYF; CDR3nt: TGTGCCAGCAGGACGGAAACCACAGATACGCAGTATTTT
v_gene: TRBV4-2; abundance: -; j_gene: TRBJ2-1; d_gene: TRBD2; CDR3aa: CASGQDKRGGLNEQFF; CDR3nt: TGTGCCAGCGGCCAAGATAAGCGGGGGGGCCTTAATGAGCAGTTCTTC
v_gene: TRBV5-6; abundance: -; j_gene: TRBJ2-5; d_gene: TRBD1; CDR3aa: CASSLKGTGAQETQYF; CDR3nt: TGTGCCAGCAGCTTGAAAGGGACAGGGGCGCAAGAGACCCAGTACTTC
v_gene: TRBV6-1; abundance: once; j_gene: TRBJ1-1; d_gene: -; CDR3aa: CASSEITGNTEAFF; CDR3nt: TGTGCCAGCAGTGAAATCACGGGGAACACTGAAGCTTTCTTT
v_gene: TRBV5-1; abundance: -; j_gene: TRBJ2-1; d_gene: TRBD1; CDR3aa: CASHKGQGANEQFF; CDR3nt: TGCGCCAGTCACAAGGGACAGGGGGCGAATGAGCAGTTCTTC
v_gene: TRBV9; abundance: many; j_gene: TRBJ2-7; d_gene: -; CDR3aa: CASSVAGASYEQYF; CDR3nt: TGTGCCAGCAGCGTCGCCGGGGCATCCTACGAGCAGTACTTC
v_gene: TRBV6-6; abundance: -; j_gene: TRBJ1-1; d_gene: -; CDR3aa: CASGGRYTEAFF; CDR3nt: TGTGCCAGCGGGGGACGGTACACTGAAGCTTTCTTT
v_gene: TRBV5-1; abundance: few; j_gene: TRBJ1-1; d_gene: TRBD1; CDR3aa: CASSSWTGSRATEAFF; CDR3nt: TGCGCTAGCAGCTCCTGGACAGGGTCAAGGGCCACTGAAGCTTTCTTT
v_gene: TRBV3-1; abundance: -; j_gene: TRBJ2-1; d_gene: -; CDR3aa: CASSQDGASATYKEQFF; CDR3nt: TGTGCCAGCAGCCAGGATGGGGCTAGCGCAACCTACAAGGAGCAGTTCTTC
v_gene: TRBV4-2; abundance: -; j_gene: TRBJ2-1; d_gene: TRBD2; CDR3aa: CASSPWRTSDYNVQFF; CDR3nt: TGTGCCAGCAGCCCTTGGAGGACTAGCGACTACAATGTGCAGTTCTTC
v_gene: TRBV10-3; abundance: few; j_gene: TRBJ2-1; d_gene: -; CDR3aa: CAISEMQGSYNEQFF; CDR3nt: TGTGCCATCAGTGAAATGCAGGGGTCCTACAATGAGCAGTTCTTC
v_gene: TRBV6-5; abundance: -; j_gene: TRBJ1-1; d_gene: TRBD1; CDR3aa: CASSYLDRAAEAFF; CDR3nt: TGTGCCAGCAGTTACCTGGACAGGGCGGCTGAAGCTTTCTTT
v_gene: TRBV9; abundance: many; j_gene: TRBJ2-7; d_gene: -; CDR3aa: CASSVVPEWTYEQYF; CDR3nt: TGTGCCAGCAGCGTAGTACCAGAATGGACCTACGAGCAGTACTTC
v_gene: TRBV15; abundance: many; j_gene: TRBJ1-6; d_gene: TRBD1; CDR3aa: CATSREVGTGDDSPLHF; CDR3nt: TGTGCCACCAGCAGAGAGGTCGGGACAGGGGATGATTCACCCCTCCACTTT
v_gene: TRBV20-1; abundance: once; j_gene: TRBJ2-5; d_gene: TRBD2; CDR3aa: CSAAGTSGRTSNEQYF; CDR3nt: TGCAGTGCGGCCGGGACTAGCGGGAGAACCTCCAATGAGCAGTACTTC
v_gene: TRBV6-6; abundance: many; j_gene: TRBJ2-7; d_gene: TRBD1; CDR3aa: CASSYGTASYEQYF; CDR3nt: TGTGCCAGCAGTTACGGGACAGCAAGCTACGAGCAGTACTTC
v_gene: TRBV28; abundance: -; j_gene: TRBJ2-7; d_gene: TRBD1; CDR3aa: CASRSWDSYEQYF; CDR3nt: TGTGCCAGCAGATCTTGGGACAGCTACGAGCAGTACTTC
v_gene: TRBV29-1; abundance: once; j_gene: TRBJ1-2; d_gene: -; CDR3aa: CSVEDQVLGGGNTF; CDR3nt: TGCAGCGTTGAAGATCAGGTTCTAGGAGGTGGCAACACCTTC
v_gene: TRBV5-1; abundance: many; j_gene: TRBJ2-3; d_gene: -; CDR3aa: CASSLIPGGGTDTQYF; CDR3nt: TGCGCCAGCAGCTTGATTCCGGGTGGGGGCACAGATACGCAGTATTTT
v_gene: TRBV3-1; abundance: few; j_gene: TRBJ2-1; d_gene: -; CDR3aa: CASSQSGQNNEQFF; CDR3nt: TGTGCCAGCAGCCAGTCGGGTCAAAACAATGAGCAGTTCTTC
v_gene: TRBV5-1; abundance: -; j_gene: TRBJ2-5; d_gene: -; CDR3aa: CASTKRASQETQYF; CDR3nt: TGCGCCAGCACCAAACGAGCGTCCCAAGAGACCCAGTACTTC
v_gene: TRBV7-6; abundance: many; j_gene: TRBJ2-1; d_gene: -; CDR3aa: CASSPQYSYNEQFF; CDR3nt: TGTGCCAGCAGCCCACAGTACTCCTACAATGAGCAGTTCTTC
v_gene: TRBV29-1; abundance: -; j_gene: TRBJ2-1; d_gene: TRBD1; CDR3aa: CSVEGLNRGPYNEQFF; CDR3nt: TGCAGCGTTGAGGGGTTAAACAGGGGGCCCTACAATGAGCAGTTCTTC
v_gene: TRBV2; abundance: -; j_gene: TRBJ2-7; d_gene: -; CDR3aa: CASSAAGVTNSYEQYF; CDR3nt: TGTGCCAGCAGCGCAGCCGGGGTAACCAACTCCTACGAGCAGTACTTC
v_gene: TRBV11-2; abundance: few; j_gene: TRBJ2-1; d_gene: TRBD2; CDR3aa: CASSSRLASGAMNEQFF; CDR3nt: TGTGCCAGCAGCTCCAGGCTGGCTAGCGGAGCCATGAATGAGCAGTTCTTC
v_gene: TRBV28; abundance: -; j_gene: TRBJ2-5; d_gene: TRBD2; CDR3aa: CASSFPQTGTGGTQYF; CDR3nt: TGTGCCAGCAGTTTTCCCCAGACCGGGACGGGAGGGACCCAGTACTTC
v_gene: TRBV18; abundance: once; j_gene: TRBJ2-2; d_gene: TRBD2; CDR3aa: CASSPLPDSGRANTGELFF; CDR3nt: TGTGCCAGCTCACCCTTACCGGATAGCGGGAGGGCGAACACCGGGGAGCTGTTTTTT
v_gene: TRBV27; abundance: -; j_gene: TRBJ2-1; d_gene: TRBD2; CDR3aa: CASSPTGSSAGLLRSYNEQFF; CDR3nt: TGTGCCAGCAGTCCAACGGGGTCCTCAGCGGGATTACTACGCTCCTACAATGAGCAGTTCTTC
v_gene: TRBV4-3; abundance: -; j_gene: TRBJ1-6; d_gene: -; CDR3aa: CASSQVGPSGSPLHF; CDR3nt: TGCGCCAGCAGCCAAGTCGGGCCCTCGGGGTCACCCCTCCACTTT
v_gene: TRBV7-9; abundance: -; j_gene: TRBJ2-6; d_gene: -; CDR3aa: CASSFGGGFGANVLTF; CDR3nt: TGTGCCAGCAGCTTCGGAGGGGGGTTTGGGGCCAACGTCCTGACTTTC
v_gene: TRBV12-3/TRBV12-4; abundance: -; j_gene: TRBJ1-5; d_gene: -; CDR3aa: CASSSMVGQPQHF; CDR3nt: TGTGCCAGCAGTTCCATGGTTGGTCAGCCCCAGCATTTT
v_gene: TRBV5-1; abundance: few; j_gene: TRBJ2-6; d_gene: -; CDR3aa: CASGLDGVAAAGANVLTF; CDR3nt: TGCGCCAGCGGCTTGGACGGCGTGGCGGCAGCTGGGGCCAACGTCCTGACTTTC
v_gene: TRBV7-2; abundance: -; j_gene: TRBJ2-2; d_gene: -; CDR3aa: CASSLAGMNTGELFF; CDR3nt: TGTGCCAGCAGCTTGGCCGGGATGAACACCGGGGAGCTGTTTTTT